These 8 T cell receptor beta chains originate from one sample sequenced in a study of cytomegalovirus exposure and HLA in healthy donors (TCRdb year 2017). The library relied on the immunoSEQ multiplex PCR assay. The multiplex PCR relied on a mix of 60 forward primers for TCR Vbeta segments and 13 reverse primers for TCR Jbeta segments. The table comes from immuneACCESS by way of TCRdb, which keeps in-frame sequences with V and J called. Part of the clones is missing from these tables; in studies checked, under half for an unresolved V gene and the rest for unknown reasons. The sample table holds 130,000 to 150,000 clones, of which roughly 87% were seen once. The ten largest account for 5.5% to 6% of the sample. The sample taken for sequencing was PBMCs. The receptors were sampled from a man aged 25 to 45 in good health and CMV-seropositive.

V gene TRBV15 combines with J gene TRBJ1-1; D remains ambiguous. V lost 11 bases and J 7 bases, leaving 17 bases between the germline ends. This CDR3 contains 12 residues. Germline V lookup: CDR1 LNHNV, CDR2 YYDKDF (reference sequence). Here the CDR3 DNA reads TGTGCCGCCGGGGTTTTACAGTATGAAGCTTTCTTT. It translates to CAAGVLQYEAFF.

The chain uses TRBV5-5 and TRBJ2-7; no firm D call. CDR3 length: 14 amino acids. V lost 0 bases to trimming and J lost 5 bases, with 12 bases between them. The germline CDR1 and CDR2 sequences are SGHKS and YYEKEE (reference sequence). The DNA of the CDR3 is TGTGCCAGCAGCTTGGCGCGGCCAGTTGACGAGCAGTACTTC. This gives the protein CASSLARPVDEQYF.

The chain uses TRBV19 and TRBJ2-7; 7 nucleotides line up with TRBD1. V gave up 2 bases and J gave up 5 bases; unmatched junction bases: 3. This CDR3 is built from 13 residues. From germline, CDR1 is LNHDA and CDR2 SQIVND (reference sequence). Written as DNA, the CDR3 is TGTGCCAGTAGTATAACAGGGGTCCACGAGCAGTACTTC. This sequence encodes CASSITGVHEQYF.

A few counts support this clone. The rearrangement links TRBV15 to TRBJ2-3, with TRBD1 matching over 7 bases. Trimming took 0 bases from V and 4 from J; bases not matched to a gene: 4. The CDR3 is 15 amino acids. In germline, CDR1 is LNHNV, CDR2 YYDKDF (reference sequence). The CDR3 reads CATSRDRQGADTQYF. The CDR3 DNA follows: TGTGCCACCAGCAGAGATCGGCAGGGGGCAGATACGCAGTATTTT.

This rearrangement joins TRBV2 to TRBJ1-2; maybe TRBD1 (6 bases). Looked up from germline, CDR1 is SNHLY and CDR2 is FYNNEI. The CDR3 contains 11 residues. CDR3 region: CASGDIYGYTF. The CDR3 coding sequence is TGTGCAAGCGGGGACATCTATGGCTACACCTTC.

This chain uses TRBV12-5 with TRBJ2-7, with no clear D. The CDR3 is made up of 11 amino acids. Germline loops: CDR1 LGHNT, CDR2 FRNRAP. Between the trimmed V and J ends, which lost 0 bases and 6 bases, there was a span of 3 bases. As DNA, the CDR3 is TGTGCTAGTGGTTTGGTGAGCGAGCAGTACTTC. Protein sequence: CASGLVSEQYF. Full variable domain (outside the CDR3, taken from reference TRBV12-5 and TRBJ2-7): DARVTQTPRHKVTEMGQEVTMRCQPILGHNTVFWYRQTMMQGLELLAYFRNRAPLDDSGMPKDRFSAEMPDATLATLKIQPSEPRDSAVYFCASGLVSEQYFGPGTRLTVT.

Note on this clone: Other DNA sequences from this sample encode an identical CDR3 as well. J is TRBJ1-3 and V is TRBV28, with D perhaps TRBD1 (6 bases). The germline V gene encodes CDR1 MDHEN and CDR2 SYDVKM. Trimming left V 3 bases short and J 2 bases short, with 8 bases between. The length of the CDR3 is 14 residues. CDR3 coding DNA: TGTGCCAGCAGTTTCAGGGGTACTGGAAACACCATATATTTT. Protein product: CASSFRGTGNTIYF.

This chain uses TRBV7-8 with TRBJ2-7; 7 bases are shared with TRBD1. Germline CDR1 is SGHVS and CDR2 is FQNEAQ. With V trimmed by 6 bases and J by 0 bases, 2 bases remained unmatched. This CDR3 contains 13 residues. CDR3 loop: CASRGTASYEQYF. CDR3 nucleotides: TGTGCCAGCAGGGGGACAGCCTCCTACGAGCAGTACTTC.